This T cell receptor beta chain was observed in a study of blood T cell repertoires in COVID-19. On the study more broadly: Samples representing acute and convalescent COVID-19 were sourced from the United States, Italy and Spain. The cDNA or gDNA used as material had been derived from T cells, B-cell-depleted T cells, or PBMCs.

Source study methods: Amplification of reference gene primers was used by the study to estimate nucleated cell counts. Repertoires were generated with immunoSEQ multiplex PCR, while TCRdb's copy carries only in-frame clones and drops some. V and J calls and clone size are given by that table; D and trimming were obtained from the DNA. Of about 200,000 clones detected, 75% to 95% appear once; the ten largest clones hold approximately 0.56%. This CDR3 has 14 residues. Deletions cut 0 bases from V and 7 bases from J, with 11 bases between. Looked up from germline, CDR1 is SGHVS and CDR2 is FQNEAQ. The sample was peripheral blood. The receptor was derived from a man aged 45-65 years with acute or convalescent COVID-19. The chain links TRBV7-8 to TRBJ2-3; no definite D call. CDR3 DNA sequence: TGTGCCAGCAGCTTAGCCGACACGGCCCATACGCAGTATTTT. This translates into CASSLADTAHTQYF.